These T cell receptor beta chains were read from a single sample in a study of CD8 T cells in ankylosing spondylitis. Via MiXCR, TCRdb re-called the 5' RACE reads, giving one row per CDR3 protein. The repertoire has 150,000 to 200,000 distinct CDR3 sequences, approximately 20% of them found once; the top ten carry approximately 7.6%. The sample consisted of blood, either unsorted or a sorted T cell fraction (not recorded which). The receptors stem from a male donor with ankylosing spondylitis or in good health (not recorded which). CDR3s include the opening cysteine and the closing phenylalanine or tryptophan. A D gene is named only where the DNA matches it firmly. Not every row has a clone size; where given, it reads once, few, many or a size class.

D	J	size	V	DNA	CDR3
.	TRBJ1-4	.	TRBV10-2	TGCGCCAGCAGTGGATTACAGGTTAAAGGCGATGAAAAACTGTTTTTT	CASSGLQVKGDEKLFF
.	TRBJ1-5	many	TRBV20-1	TGCAGTGCTAGACCCTTCGACAGTCGTGGGGGAGTTCAGCCCCAGCATTTT	CSARPFDSRGGVQPQHF
.	TRBJ1-4	.	TRBV7-9	TGTGCCAGCAGCATCGGAGGGGAAAAACTGTTTTTT	CASSIGGEKLFF
.	TRBJ1-6	.	TRBV11-2	TGTGCCAGCAGCTTAGGTCCGTCACCCCTCCACTTT	CASSLGPSPLHF
TRBD2	TRBJ2-2	.	TRBV27	TGTGCCAGCAGTTTATTCGGCGGGAGGAGGACCGGGGAGCTGTTTTTT	CASSLFGGRRTGELFF
.	TRBJ1-4	once	TRBV20-1	TGCAGTGCTAGAGATAGCGCGAGTACTGAAAAACTGTTTTTT	CSARDSASTEKLFF
.	TRBJ2-6	.	TRBV10-1	TGCGCCAGCAGTGAGGATTCGGGTGCTGGGGCCAACGTCCTGACTTTC	CASSEDSGAGANVLTF
TRBD1	TRBJ2-3	many	TRBV28	TGTGCCAGCAGTCCCCGGGACAGCGGAATCGATACGCAGTATTTT	CASSPRDSGIDTQYF
.	TRBJ1-4	few	TRBV12-3/TRBV12-4	TGTGCCAGCAGTACGCCAATTAATGAAAAACTGTTTTTT	CASSTPINEKLFF
.	TRBJ1-2	few	TRBV28	TGTGCCAGCAGTTTTAAGAAGGGCCGGACTCACCTTGGCTACACCTTC	CASSFKKGRTHLGYTF
TRBD1	TRBJ1-1	.	TRBV28	TGTGCCAGCAAGGAGACAGGGTCCGTTGTTGAAGCTTTCTTT	CASKETGSVVEAFF
.	TRBJ2-3	many	TRBV7-6	TGTGCCAGCAGCGTTGTTGGCGCGGATACGCAGTATTTT	CASSVVGADTQYF
TRBD2	TRBJ2-7	.	TRBV9	TGTGCCAGCAGCGTAGGTGTGGTAGCGGGATCTTACGAGCAGTACTTC	CASSVGVVAGSYEQYF
TRBD2	TRBJ2-7	.	TRBV7-9	TGTGCCAGCAGCTTAGGGACTAGCGGGATCGATGGGCAGTACTTC	CASSLGTSGIDGQYF
.	TRBJ2-7	few	TRBV24-1	TGTGCCACCAGTGATTTGGAGGAGCAGTACTTC	CATSDLEEQYF
TRBD1	TRBJ2-1	.	TRBV9	TGTGCCAGCAACCCAGGGGGCGGAACCCACAATGAGCAGTTCTTC	CASNPGGGTHNEQFF
TRBD1	TRBJ1-1	few	TRBV29-1	TGCAGCACCCGACAGGGGGCGACTGAAGCTTTCTTT	CSTRQGATEAFF
TRBD1	TRBJ1-1	many	TRBV9	TGTGCCAGCAGCGAAAACCGGGACAGGGGAAATACTGAAGCTTTCTTT	CASSENRDRGNTEAFF
.	TRBJ2-1	many	TRBV5-1	TGCGCCAGCAGCTTGGTCGGAGGCGATGAGCAGTTCTTC	CASSLVGGDEQFF
.	TRBJ2-7	once	TRBV20-1	TGCAGTGCTAGGGACATAACCTACGAGCAGTACTTC	CSARDITYEQYF
.	TRBJ2-1	once	TRBV20-1	TGCAGTGCTAGAGATGATGAGCAGTTCTTC	CSARDDEQFF